Included here is one T cell receptor beta chain sequence, with context. As yet, its antigen is unknown. These data come from a study of cytomegalovirus exposure and HLA in healthy donors. The CDR3 runs 18 residues. Between the trimmed V and J ends, which lost 5 bases and 3 bases, there was a span of 26 bases. Germline values: CDR1 SGHVS, CDR2 FQNEAQ. It was healthy bone marrow donors who served as donors. Notes on the study in general: Earlier findings revealed that most TCR beta V segments proved productive either about 90% or about 30% of the time.

This PCR relied on a set of 60 Vbeta primers and 13 Jbeta primers. Clones were sequenced by immunoSEQ multiplex PCR, and TCRdb holds only the in-frame ones, with some missing. The table has around 300,000 clones, about 66% seen once; the top ten hold 2% to 2.5%. This chain joins TRBV7-8 and TRBJ2-7, with a weak D call TRBD2 (5 bases). The TCR sequence derives from a female donor in good health and CMV-seronegative. The sample taken for sequencing was PBMCs. CDR3 sequence: CASSPNQEGSPLRYEQYF. The CDR3 coding sequence is TGTGCCAGCAGCCCGAACCAAGAAGGGAGTCCCCTACGCTACGAGCAGTACTTC.